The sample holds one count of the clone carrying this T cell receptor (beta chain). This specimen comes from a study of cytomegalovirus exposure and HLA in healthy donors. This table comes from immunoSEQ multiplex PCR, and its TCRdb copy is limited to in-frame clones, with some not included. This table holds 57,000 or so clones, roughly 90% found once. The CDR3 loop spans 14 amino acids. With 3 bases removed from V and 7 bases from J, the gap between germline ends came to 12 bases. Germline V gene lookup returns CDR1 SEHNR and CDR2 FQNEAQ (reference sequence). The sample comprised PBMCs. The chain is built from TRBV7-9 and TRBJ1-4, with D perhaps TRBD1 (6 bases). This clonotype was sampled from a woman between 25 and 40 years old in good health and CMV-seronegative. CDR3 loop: CASSLGAYGEKLFF. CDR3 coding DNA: TGTGCCAGCAGCTTGGGGGCGTACGGTGAAAAACTGTTTTTT.